Sequencing of this T cell receptor (beta chain) was carried out in a study of blood T cell repertoires in COVID-19. Study at large: Italy, Spain and the United States were the sources of the convalescent and acute COVID-19 samples. T cells, B-cell-depleted T cells, or PBMCs supplied cDNA or gDNA.

Germline loops: CDR1 LGHDT, CDR2 YNNKEL (reference sequence). Trimming took off 1 base at V and 2 bases at J, with 12 bases between the two ends. The CDR3 is 15 residues long. This clone was observed a few times. Original processing notes: Nucleated cell counts were estimated from reference gene primer amplification. The protocol was immunoSEQ multiplex PCR, while the TCRdb copy is restricted to in-frame clones and leaves out a portion. V, J and clone size derive from that table, while D and trimming were established from the DNA sequence. The sample consists of some 150,000 clones, 80% to 90% of them appearing once.

This rearrangement joins TRBV3-1 (or the pseudogene TRBV3-2) to TRBJ2-7; no clear D. The source is a woman between 50 and 59 years old in a cohort sampled during active or convalescent COVID-19. The sample taken for sequencing was peripheral blood. For the CDR3, the DNA is TGTGCCAGCAGCCAAGGGTTGACTCCCCCCTACGAGCAGTACTTC. Protein sequence: CASSQGLTPPYEQYF.